This T cell receptor (beta chain) was recovered during a study of shared clonotypes between healthy human individuals. This table comes from immunoSEQ multiplex PCR, and its TCRdb copy is limited to in-frame clones, with some not included. The data contain over 2 million clones, about 95% of them singletons. CD45RO negativity and positive selection for CCR7 defined naive CD8 cells, a population that excluded terminally differentiated effector memory CD45RA+ cells. This TCR derives from a man aged 18 to 30 in good health. The sample was naive CD8+ T cells sorted from blood.

CDR3 region: CASSLPGQGLSYEQYF. CDR3 coding DNA: TGTGCCAGCAGTTTACCGGGACAGGGACTCTCCTACGAGCAGTACTTC. This chain links TRBV2 with TRBJ2-7, with 9 bases that match TRBD1. The germline gives CDR1 SNHLY, CDR2 FYNNEI. V lost 5 bases and J lost 0; bases outside the gene matches: 8. This CDR3 comprises 16 residues.